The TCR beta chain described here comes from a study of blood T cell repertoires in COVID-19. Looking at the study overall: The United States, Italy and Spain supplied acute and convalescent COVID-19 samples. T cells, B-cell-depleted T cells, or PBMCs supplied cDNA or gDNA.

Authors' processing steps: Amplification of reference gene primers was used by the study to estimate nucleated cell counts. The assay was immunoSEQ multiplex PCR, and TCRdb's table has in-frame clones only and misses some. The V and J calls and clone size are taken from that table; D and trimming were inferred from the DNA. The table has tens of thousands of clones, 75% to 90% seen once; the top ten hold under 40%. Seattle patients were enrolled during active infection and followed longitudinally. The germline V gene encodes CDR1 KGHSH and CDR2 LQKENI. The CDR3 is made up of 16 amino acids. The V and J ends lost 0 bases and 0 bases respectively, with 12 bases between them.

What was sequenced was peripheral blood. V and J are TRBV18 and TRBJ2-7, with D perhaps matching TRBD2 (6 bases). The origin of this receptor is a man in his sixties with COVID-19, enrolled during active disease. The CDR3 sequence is CASSPPNRRGSYEQYF. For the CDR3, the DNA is TGTGCCAGCTCACCACCGAACAGGAGGGGCTCCTACGAGCAGTACTTC.